A selection of T cell receptor beta chains follows, all from one sample in a study of shared clonotypes between healthy human individuals. Using immunoSEQ multiplex PCR, the repertoire was profiled, and TCRdb retains in-frame clones only, with some absent. The sample lists millions of clones, approximately 95% occurring once. Specimen: naive CD8+ T cells sorted from blood. These receptors all stem from a man aged 18 to 29 in good health. The CDR3 runs from the conserved cysteine through the conserved F or W. Each record gives: CDR3 length, V gene, J gene, D gene, CDR3 protein, CDR3 DNA. D genes are given only for firm matches.

13,TRBV5-1,TRBJ2-1,-,CASSFEGNNEQFF,TGCGCCAGCAGCTTCGAGGGGAACAATGAGCAGTTCTTC
12,TRBV5-4,TRBJ2-7,-,CASSLQGNEQYF,TGTGCCAGCAGCTTACAGGGTAACGAGCAGTACTTC
15,TRBV7-9,TRBJ2-1,TRBD2,CASSPRLAGGNEQFF,TGTGCCAGCAGCCCTCGACTAGCGGGGGGCAATGAGCAGTTCTTC
16,TRBV7-9,TRBJ1-4,TRBD1,CASSSTTDRGGEKLFF,TGTGCCAGCAGCTCTACAACGGACAGGGGAGGTGAAAAACTGTTTTTT
18,TRBV27,TRBJ2-7,TRBD1,CASSLVRPGTGPFYEQYF,TGTGCCAGCAGTTTAGTTCGCCCCGGGACAGGTCCCTTCTACGAGCAGTACTTC
13,TRBV19,TRBJ2-7,-,CASSMVTGYEQYF,TGTGCCAGTAGTATGGTCACAGGGTACGAGCAGTACTTC
13,TRBV16,TRBJ2-7,-,CASSPEGFHEQYF,TGTGCCAGCAGCCCTGAAGGTTTCCACGAGCAGTACTTC
14,TRBV13,TRBJ2-3,-,CASSLTGNTDTQYF,TGTGCCAGCAGCTTAACAGGGAACACAGATACGCAGTATTTT
15,TRBV5-4,TRBJ2-7,-,CASSLWEAGFDEQYF,TGTGCCAGCAGCTTATGGGAGGCCGGTTTTGACGAGCAGTACTTC
14,TRBV2,TRBJ2-6,-,CASFPGFGANVLTF,TGTGCCAGCTTTCCAGGGTTCGGGGCCAACGTCCTGACTTTC
14,TRBV28,TRBJ2-7,-,CASSSDTSSYEQYF,TGTGCCAGCAGTTCGGACACGAGCTCCTACGAGCAGTACTTC
14,TRBV18,TRBJ1-2,TRBD1,CASSGTESNYGYTF,TGTGCCAGCTCGGGGACAGAGAGCAACTATGGCTACACCTTC
14,TRBV28,TRBJ1-5,-,CASRGTGRGQPQHF,TGTGCCAGCAGGGGGACGGGTAGAGGTCAGCCCCAGCATTTT
18,TRBV10-2,TRBJ2-3,TRBD2,CASSEMALSAGGPYTQYF,TGCGCCAGCAGTGAGATGGCGCTATCGGCGGGGGGGCCTTATACGCAGTATTTT
13,TRBV27,TRBJ2-7,TRBD2,CASSSGVAYEQYF,TGTGCCAGCAGTAGCGGGGTCGCCTACGAGCAGTACTTC
13,TRBV28,TRBJ2-7,TRBD1,CALGTGHAYEQYF,TGTGCCCTGGGGACAGGGCACGCCTACGAGCAGTACTTC
13,TRBV4-2,TRBJ2-7,-,CASSQAEVYEQYF,TGTGCCAGCAGCCAAGCTGAGGTCTACGAGCAGTACTTC
13,TRBV7-9,TRBJ2-5,TRBD2,CASLAGGQETQYF,TGTGCCAGCCTAGCGGGGGGACAAGAGACCCAGTACTTC
16,TRBV28,TRBJ2-5,TRBD1,CASTLGGQGYQETQYF,TGTGCCAGCACCTTGGGGGGACAGGGCTACCAAGAGACCCAGTACTTC
16,TRBV6-1,TRBJ2-7,TRBD2,CASSEEVLAGGYEQYF,TGTGCCAGCAGTGAAGAAGTATTAGCGGGAGGATACGAGCAGTACTTC
16,TRBV6-5,TRBJ2-2,-,CASSSDRELDTGELFF,TGTGCCAGCAGTTCCGACCGGGAATTAGACACCGGGGAGCTGTTTTTT
15,TRBV29-1,TRBJ2-7,-,CSVEDPQGNSYEQYF,TGCAGCGTTGAAGACCCACAGGGTAACTCCTACGAGCAGTACTTC
14,TRBV28,TRBJ1-2,-,CASIPIGLNYGYTF,TGTGCCAGCATTCCAATCGGGTTGAACTATGGCTACACCTTC
14,TRBV27,TRBJ2-3,TRBD1,CASKRQGVTDTQYF,TGTGCCAGCAAAAGACAGGGTGTCACAGATACGCAGTATTTT
15,TRBV6-5,TRBJ2-5,-,CASSSGGGLQETQYF,TGTGCCAGCAGTTCGGGCGGGGGCCTCCAAGAGACCCAGTACTTC